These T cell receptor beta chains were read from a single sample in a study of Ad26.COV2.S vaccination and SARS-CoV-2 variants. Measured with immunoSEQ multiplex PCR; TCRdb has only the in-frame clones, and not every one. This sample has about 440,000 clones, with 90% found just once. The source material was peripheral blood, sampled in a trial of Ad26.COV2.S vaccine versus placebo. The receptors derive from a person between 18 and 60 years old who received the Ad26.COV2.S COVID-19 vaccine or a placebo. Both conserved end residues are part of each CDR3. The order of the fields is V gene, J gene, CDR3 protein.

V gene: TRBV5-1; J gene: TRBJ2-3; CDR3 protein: CASSLDSASTDTQYF
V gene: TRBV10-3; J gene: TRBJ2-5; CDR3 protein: CAISVRSTGGQETQYF
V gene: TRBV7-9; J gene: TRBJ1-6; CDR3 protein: CASSSKDSSYNSPLHF
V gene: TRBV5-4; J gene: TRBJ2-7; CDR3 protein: CASSPGRGSSYEQYF
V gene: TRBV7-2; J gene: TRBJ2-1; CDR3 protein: CASSISLGGNEQFF
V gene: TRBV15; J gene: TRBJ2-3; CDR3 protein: CATSRRQTSTDTQYF
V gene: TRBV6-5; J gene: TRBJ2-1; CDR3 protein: CASRRRESSYNEQFF
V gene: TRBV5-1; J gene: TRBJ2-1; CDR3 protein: CASSSTSGNNEQFF
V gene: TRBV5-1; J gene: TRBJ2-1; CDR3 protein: CASSYLGGRNLISSYNEQFF
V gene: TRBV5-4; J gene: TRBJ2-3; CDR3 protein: CASSLGAASTDTQYF
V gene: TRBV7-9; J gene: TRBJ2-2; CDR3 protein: CATPSGLAGSERNTGELFF
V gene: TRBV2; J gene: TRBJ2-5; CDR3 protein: CATRSGEGQETQYF
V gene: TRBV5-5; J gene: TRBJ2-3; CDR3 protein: CASSLDRRLAGVTDTQYF
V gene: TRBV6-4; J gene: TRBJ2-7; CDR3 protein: CAGALAGGRTSYEQYF
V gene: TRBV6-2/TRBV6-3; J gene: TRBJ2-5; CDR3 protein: CASSYGIAGGWETQYF
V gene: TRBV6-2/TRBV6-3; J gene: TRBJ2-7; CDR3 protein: CASSPHDYSPSYEQYF
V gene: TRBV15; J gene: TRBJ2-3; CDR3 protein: CATSRLAVGTDTQYF
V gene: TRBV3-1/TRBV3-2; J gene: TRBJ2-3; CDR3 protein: CASSPSLGLAGGATDTQYF
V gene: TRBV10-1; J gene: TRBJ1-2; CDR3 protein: CASSGKGPNYGYTF
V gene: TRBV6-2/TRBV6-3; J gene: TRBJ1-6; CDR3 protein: CASSDYRVPNSPLHF
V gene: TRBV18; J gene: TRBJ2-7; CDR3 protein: CASSLGQNYEQYF
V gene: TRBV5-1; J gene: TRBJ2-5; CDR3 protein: CASSAQGGRQETQYF
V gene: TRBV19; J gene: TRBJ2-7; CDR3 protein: CASSRIGTSGYYEQYF
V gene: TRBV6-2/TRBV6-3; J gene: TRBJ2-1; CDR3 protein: CASSYPAGNEQFF
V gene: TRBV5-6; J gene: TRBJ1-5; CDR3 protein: CASSFGAEVAPQHF
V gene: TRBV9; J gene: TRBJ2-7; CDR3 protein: CASSVEGHEQYF
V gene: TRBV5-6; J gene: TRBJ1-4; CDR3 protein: CASSLVGTQYEKLFF
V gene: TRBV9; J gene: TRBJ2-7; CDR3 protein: CASSPGGTGGYEQYF
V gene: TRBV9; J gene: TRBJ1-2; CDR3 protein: CASRSGMGYGYTF
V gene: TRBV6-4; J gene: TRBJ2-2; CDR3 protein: CASSALAGGPRTGELFF
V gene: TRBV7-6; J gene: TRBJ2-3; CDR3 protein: CASSLSSGSTDTQYF
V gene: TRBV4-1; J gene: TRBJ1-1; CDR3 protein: CASRNLGVNTEAFF
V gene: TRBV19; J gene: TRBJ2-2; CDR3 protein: CASSSLSGPNTGELFF
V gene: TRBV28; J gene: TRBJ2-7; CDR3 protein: CATLYSGSYEQYF
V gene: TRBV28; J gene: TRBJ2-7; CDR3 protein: CASSLWGRIPYEQYF
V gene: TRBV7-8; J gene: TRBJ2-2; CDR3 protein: CASSSRAASGSGELFF